What follows are 31 T cell receptor beta chains derived from one specimen sequenced in a study of PD-1 blockade in classical Hodgkin lymphoma. Time point here: cycle 4 day 1 (C4D1), after 6 weeks of nivolumab. Relapse after autologous stem cell transplantation occurred in every patient, and brentuximab vedotin exposure varied. Clones were read by immunoSEQ multiplex PCR, and TCRdb kept only the in-frame ones, dropping some. The table lists approximately 89,000 clones, 83% of them singletons. Sample: peripheral blood mononuclear cells (PBMCs), taken before the fourth cycle of nivolumab. The receptor source for this set is a human donor with classical Hodgkin lymphoma.

CDR3 bases: TGTGCCAGCAGCGTAGTTAGCGGGAGTTTCGCAGATACGCAGTATTTT. It encodes CASSVVSGSFADTQYF. The genes are TRBV9 and TRBJ2-3; 9 bases map to TRBD2. The CDR3 is 16 amino acids. V shed 0 bases and J 4 bases; nucleotides not matched to a gene: 6. Germline CDR1 and CDR2: SGDLS and YYNGEE.

This chain connects TRBV4-3 to TRBJ1-1; D ambiguous. Germline V gene sequence: CDR1 LGHNA, CDR2 YSLEER. Trimming cost V 0 bases and J 7 bases, with 12 bases left between them. CDR3 length: 14 residues. The CDR3 DNA is TGCGCCAGCAGCCAAGATACGTCCAGAAATGAAGCTTTCTTT. Protein: CASSQDTSRNEAFF.

This clone is a singleton in its sample. V gene TRBV5-1 combines with J gene TRBJ2-5; D unresolved. V lost 7 bases and J lost 0, with 13 bases in between. The germline V gene has CDR1 SGHRS and CDR2 YFSETQ. The CDR3 covers 14 residues. In DNA form, the CDR3 reads TGCGCCAGCCCCCTCATCAGTGACCAAGAGACCCAGTACTTC. Residues: CASPLISDQETQYF.

V gene TRBV6-5 combines with J gene TRBJ1-3; TRBD1 might be the D (6 bases). The CDR3 is made up of 15 amino acids. Germline values: CDR1 MNHEY, CDR2 SVGAGI. V lost 6 bases and J 0 bases, leaving 12 bases between the germline ends. The CDR3 nucleotides are TGTGCCAGCAGCCAGACAGGACACTCTGGAAACACCATATATTTT. Translated, it gives CASSQTGHSGNTIYF.

The chain recombines TRBV6-5 with TRBJ2-7; possibly TRBD2 for D (5 bases). Trimming stripped 0 bases from V and 3 bases from J, with 15 bases between. This CDR3 region has 16 residues. Germline loops: CDR1 MNHEY, CDR2 SVGAGI. CDR3 DNA sequence: TGTGCCAGCAGTTACTCCGGACCCACGGCGGGCTACGAGCAGTACTTC. Encoded protein: CASSYSGPTAGYEQYF.

The table lists this clone with a count of one. The chain couples TRBV28 to TRBJ2-7; the D is unclear. Trimming took 5 bases from V and 0 from J, leaving 11 bases between them. The CDR3 is made up of 14 amino acids. Germline V CDR1 and CDR2: MDHEN, SYDVKM. The CDR3 nucleotides are TGTGCCAGCAGTCCCCCGACAACCTCCTACGAGCAGTACTTC. It is translated as CASSPPTTSYEQYF.

This chain connects TRBV19 to TRBJ2-1; D not certain. With 1 base removed from V and 4 bases from J, the gap between germline ends came to 5 bases. The CDR3 length is 13 residues. The germline CDR1 and CDR2 sequences are LNHDA and SQIVND (reference sequence). The CDR3 DNA is TGTGCCAGTAGTATAGGCCATTACAATGAGCAGTTCTTC. It encodes CASSIGHYNEQFF.

V is TRBV5-4 and J is TRBJ1-4, with D perhaps TRBD1 (5 bases). With 3 bases removed from V and 6 bases from J, the gap between germline ends came to 12 bases. Germline assignment: CDR1 SGHNT and CDR2 YYREEE (reference sequence). There are 14 residues in the CDR3. The CDR3: CASSSDPGDEKLFF. CDR3 nucleotide sequence: TGTGCCAGCAGCTCTGACCCGGGGGATGAAAAACTGTTTTTT.

V is TRBV5-1 and J is TRBJ2-5; the D gene is possibly TRBD1 (5 bases). The ends were cut back, 0 bases at V and 3 bases at J, with 12 bases in the middle. CDR1 is SGHRS, CDR2 YFSETQ, per germline. The length of the CDR3 is 15 residues. The CDR3: CASSLEGDREETQYF. CDR3 coding DNA: TGCGCCAGCAGCTTGGAAGGAGACAGAGAAGAGACCCAGTACTTC.

V usage is TRBV7-3 and J usage is TRBJ2-2; 11 positions agree with TRBD1. The germline V gene encodes CDR1 SGHTA and CDR2 FQGTGA. V lost 1 base, J lost 5 bases, and 3 bases stayed unmatched. The CDR3 sequence is 16 residues long. The CDR3: CASSLNGDRGTGELFF. The CDR3 bases are TGTGCCAGCAGCTTAAACGGGGACAGGGGGACCGGGGAGCTGTTTTTT.

The chain employs TRBV11-2 and TRBJ1-2; the D gene is possibly TRBD1 (5 bases). Germline-derived CDR1 and CDR2 are SGHAT and FQNNGV. The CDR3 has 14 residues. Trimming removed 3 bases at V and 8 bases at J, with 16 bases between. The CDR3 protein is CASSFGQGTAGYTF. CDR3 in DNA: TGTGCCAGCAGCTTTGGGCAGGGAACGGCCGGCTACACCTTC.

This chain uses TRBV19 with TRBJ2-7, with D uncertain. CDR1 and CDR2 (germline): LNHDA, SQIVND (reference sequence). V gave up 5 bases and J gave up 5 bases, with 13 bases separating them. This CDR3 comprises 13 residues. In DNA, the CDR3 is TGTGCCAGTAGTTGGGCCCCTGGGGACGAGCAGTACTTC. Amino acid sequence: CASSWAPGDEQYF.

The chain has TRBV9 and TRBJ2-3; the D is unclear. This CDR3 comprises 17 residues. Germline-derived CDR1 and CDR2 are SGDLS and YYNGEE. The V end lost 4 bases, the J end lost 3 bases, and 21 bases lay between the germline ends. In nucleotides, the CDR3 is TGTGCCAGCAGCCGCCGGCTTCCCGGTCGGAATACAGATACGCAGTATTTT. This translates into CASSRRLPGRNTDTQYF.

This chain joins TRBV5-6 and TRBJ2-1; TRBD2 agrees at 7 bases. V trimming: 4 bases; J trimming: 10 bases; junction bases outside the gene matches: 11. Germline V gene sequence: CDR1 SGHDT, CDR2 YYEEEE. The CDR3 sequence is 14 residues long. The CDR3 sequence: CASSPTGGYYEQFF. Here the CDR3 DNA reads TGTGCCAGCAGCCCCACCGGGGGGTACTACGAGCAGTTCTTC. Based on the CDR3 plus reference TRBV5-6 and TRBJ2-1, the full variable domain is DAGVTQSPTHLIKTRGQQVTLRCSPKSGHDTVSWYQQALGQGPQFIFQYYEEEERQRGNFPDRFSGHQFPNYSSELNVNALLLGDSALYLCASSPTGGYYEQFFGPGTRLTVL.

The V call is TRBV28, the J call TRBJ2-2; 10 bases line up with TRBD2. Germline V gene lookup returns CDR1 MDHEN and CDR2 SYDVKM. After removal of 10 bases from V and 3 bases from J, the junction contained 2 bases not matched to a gene. CDR3 length: 13 residues. In DNA form, the CDR3 reads TGTGCCACCGGACTAGCGGACACCGGGGAGCTGTTTTTT. Translation gives CATGLADTGELFF.

This chain's CDR3 is CAISEAGDTQYF. The CDR3 nucleotides are TGTGCCATCAGTGAGGCCGGAGATACGCAGTATTTT. The rearrangement joins TRBV10-3 to TRBJ2-3; D gene uncertain. Deletions cut 2 bases from V and 5 bases from J, with 5 bases between. CDR3 length: 12 residues. From germline, CDR1 is ENHRY and CDR2 SYGVKD.

This chain links TRBV19 with TRBJ2-1; TRBD2 matches at 11 bases. The length of the CDR3 is 15 residues. Losses at the gene ends were 6 bases for V and 9 bases for J; bases not matched to a gene: 10. The germline V gene encodes CDR1 LNHDA and CDR2 SQIVND (reference sequence). As DNA, the CDR3 is TGTGCCAGTAGGCCCGGGACTAGCGGCCATCCTGAGCAGTTCTTC. It is translated as CASRPGTSGHPEQFF.

The genes are TRBV4-2 and TRBJ1-1, with TRBD1 as a possible D gene (6 bases). Between the trimmed V and J ends, which lost 0 bases and 5 bases, there was a span of 13 bases. The germline CDR1 and CDR2 sequences are LGHNA and YNFKEQ. The CDR3 has 15 residues. CDR3 bases: TGTGCCAGCAGCCAAGATCTGTCAAGGGGGACTGAAGCTTTCTTT. This translates into CASSQDLSRGTEAFF.

CDR3 region: CASSILPGGQPQHF. The DNA of the CDR3 is TGTGCCAGTAGTATCCTACCTGGGGGTCAGCCCCAGCATTTT. This chain joins TRBV19 and TRBJ1-5, with D possibly TRBD1 on 5 matching bases. CDR3 size: 14 residues. The ends were cut back, 3 bases at V and 6 bases at J, with 12 bases in the middle. Per germline, CDR1 LNHDA and CDR2 SQIVND (reference sequence). Full variable domain (rest looked up from reference TRBV19 and TRBJ1-5): DGGITQSPKYLFRKEGQNVTLSCEQNLNHDAMYWYRQDPGQGLRLIYYSQIVNDFQKGDIAEGYSVSREKKESFPLTVTSAQKNPTAFYLCASSILPGGQPQHFGDGTRLSIL.

This chain joins TRBV9 and TRBJ1-1; a possible D gene is TRBD1 (6 bases). This CDR3 region has 17 residues. V was clipped by 6 bases and J by 2 bases, with 23 bases between them. Looked up from germline, CDR1 is SGDLS and CDR2 is YYNGEE. CDR3 nucleotides: TGTGCCAGCACAGACGCCCTAGGGGGGGCCCCTAACACTGAAGCTTTCTTT. This translates into CASTDALGGAPNTEAFF.

This chain connects TRBV2 to TRBJ2-3; TRBD2 matches 12 bases. The CDR3 runs to 15 residues. With 6 bases clipped from V and 4 bases from J, the junction kept 5 bases outside the gene matches. Looked up from germline, CDR1 is SNHLY and CDR2 is FYNNEI. In DNA, the CDR3 is TGTGCCAGCAGGCTACTAGCGGGAGGCCCAGATACGCAGTATTTT. Protein product: CASRLLAGGPDTQYF.

The CDR3 protein is CASSLDRGETQYF. The CDR3 coding sequence is TGCGCCAGCAGCTTGGACAGAGGAGAGACCCAGTACTTC. The rearrangement links TRBV5-1 to TRBJ2-5, with D unresolved. CDR3 length equals 13 residues. V was trimmed by 0 bases and J by 4 bases, leaving 7 bases between them. The germline V gene has CDR1 SGHRS and CDR2 YFSETQ.

The V call is TRBV28, the J call TRBJ1-2; D may be TRBD1 (5 bases). Trimming pared 5 bases from V and 4 bases from J, leaving 14 bases between. Germline V lookup: CDR1 MDHEN, CDR2 SYDVKM. The CDR3 is 14 residues long. The CDR3 loop is CASSPRPRGYGYTF. CDR3 coding DNA: TGTGCCAGCAGTCCGCGACCTAGGGGCTATGGCTACACCTTC.

CDR3 sequence reads: CASSITRTDGYTF. CDR3 bases: TGTGCCAGTAGTATAACTCGTACGGATGGCTACACCTTC. The chain carries TRBV19 and TRBJ1-2; D uncertain. With 2 bases removed from V and 6 bases from J, the gap between germline ends came to 10 bases. The germline CDR1 and CDR2 sequences are LNHDA and SQIVND (reference sequence). The CDR3 length is 13 residues.

The genes are TRBV6-1 and TRBJ2-7, with TRBD1 matching over 8 bases. V was clipped by 6 bases and J by 3 bases; unmatched bases: 10. The CDR3 length is 15 residues. CDR1 MNHNS and CDR2 SASEGT come from the germline V gene. The chain's CDR3 is CASRGPGQDRYEQYF. The DNA for the CDR3 is TGTGCCAGCAGGGGCCCGGGACAGGACCGCTACGAGCAGTACTTC.

The CDR3 region is CASSLDRGRSVTQQPQHF. Here the CDR3 DNA reads TGTGCCAGTAGTTTGGACAGGGGGAGATCAGTGACCCAACAGCCCCAGCATTTT. V is TRBV19 and J is TRBJ1-5; TRBD1 matches 10 bases. The length of the CDR3 is 18 residues. V shed 5 bases, J shed 7 bases, and the junction held 17 bases outside the gene matches. Germline CDR1 is LNHDA and CDR2 is SQIVND (reference sequence).

The chain combines TRBV6-5 with TRBJ2-1; TRBD2 aligns across 9 bases. The trim removed 2 bases at V and 4 bases at J, leaving 3 bases unmatched. There are 15 residues in the CDR3. From germline, CDR1 is MNHEY and CDR2 SVGAGI. For the CDR3, the DNA is TGTGCCAGCAGTTACGCCCTAGCGGGATACAATGAGCAGTTCTTC. Amino acids: CASSYALAGYNEQFF.

The chain carries TRBV11-2 and TRBJ2-2, with 10 bases aligning to TRBD2. The CDR3 consists of 17 residues. CDR1 and CDR2 from the germline V gene are SGHAT and FQNNGV. V shed 5 bases, J shed 6 bases, and the junction held 12 bases outside the gene matches. The CDR3 here is CASSPARASGSPGELFF. The DNA for the CDR3 is TGTGCCAGCAGCCCCGCCAGGGCTAGCGGGAGCCCCGGGGAGCTGTTTTTT.

The chain employs TRBV5-4 and TRBJ2-7; TRBD1 might be the D (6 bases). V lost 3 bases to trimming and J lost 6 bases, with 10 bases between them. In germline, CDR1 is SGHNT, CDR2 YYREEE (reference sequence). This CDR3 spans 12 amino acids. The CDR3 coding sequence is TGTGCCAGCAGCTACAACAGGGTCGAGCAGTACTTC. Translation: CASSYNRVEQYF.

This clone has only one observation. The genes are TRBV7-2 and TRBJ1-5; no clear D. This CDR3 spans 12 amino acids. The germline gives CDR1 SGHTA, CDR2 FQGNSA. V was shortened by 5 bases and J by 6 bases, with 8 bases between the two germline ends. Written as DNA, the CDR3 is TGTGCCAGCAGCCGAGACATTCAGCCCCAGCATTTT. Protein: CASSRDIQPQHF.

The chain has TRBV7-9 and TRBJ2-3; D is possibly TRBD2 (5 bases). V gave up 8 bases and J gave up 0 bases, with 24 bases separating them. Germline V gives CDR1 SEHNR, CDR2 FQNEAQ (reference sequence). The CDR3 totals 18 residues. The CDR3 reads CASSPLVSGILSTDTQYF. DNA for the CDR3: TGTGCCAGCTCCCCTTTAGTTTCGGGGATATTGAGCACAGATACGCAGTATTTT.